This TCR beta chain was found in a study of CD8+CD57+ T cells in acquired aplastic anemia. Overall study: An average of roughly 2.9 ug of DNA was obtained from sorted CD4+ and CD8+ cells. The study's findings and limits: Between patients and controls, CD8+ Simpson's diversity did not vary significantly.

The patients chosen for sequencing had shown expansion of CD8+CD57+ cells (detected by flow cytometry). Every patient was diagnosed with severe acquired aplastic anemia. Among the patients, none had received any therapy at the time of blood sampling. The table lists this clonotype with a few counts. No antigen is known for it. The template for TCR beta VDJ and CDR3 sequence profiling was genomic DNA. TCRdb reprocessed the reads via MiXCR and lists one record per CDR3 protein. The data hold approximately 470,000 distinct CDR3 sequences, with under 40% observed a single time. Trimming shortened V by 4 bases and J by 7 bases, and 11 bases separated the two germline ends. CDR1 and CDR2 (germline): SGHRS, YFSETQ. The CDR3 contains 13 residues.

The sequenced material came from sorted CD4+, CD8+, or CD8+CD57+ T cells (not recorded which) from PBMCs. The chain is built from TRBV5-1 and TRBJ2-2; D not resolved. The sequence derives from a human donor with aplastic anemia. The DNA for the CDR3 is TGCGCCAGCAGCCGAGAGAGAGTCGGGGAGCTGTTTTTT. Translating gives CASSRERVGELFF.